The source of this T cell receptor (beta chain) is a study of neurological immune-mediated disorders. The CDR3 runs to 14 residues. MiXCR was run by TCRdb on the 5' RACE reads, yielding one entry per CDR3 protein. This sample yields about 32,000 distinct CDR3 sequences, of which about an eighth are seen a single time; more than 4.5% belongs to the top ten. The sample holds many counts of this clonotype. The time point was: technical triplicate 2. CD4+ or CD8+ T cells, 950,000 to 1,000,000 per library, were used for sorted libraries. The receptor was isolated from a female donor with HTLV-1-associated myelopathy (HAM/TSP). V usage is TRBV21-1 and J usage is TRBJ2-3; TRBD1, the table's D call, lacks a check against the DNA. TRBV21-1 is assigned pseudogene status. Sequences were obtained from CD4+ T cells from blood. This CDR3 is CASSKGTSTDTQYF. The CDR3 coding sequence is TGTGCCAGCAGCAAGGGGACAAGCACAGATACGCAGTATTTT.